The next 8 T cell receptor beta chains were all read from a single sample in a study of T cell responses to AZD1222 COVID-19 vaccine. Libraries were prepared by immunoSEQ multiplex PCR; TCRdb keeps only in-frame clonotypes and omits some of them. The sample consists of about 120,000 clones, 80% to 95% of them appearing once. The specimen was peripheral blood, collected 28 days after the second dose of the MenACWY control vaccine. These receptors all stem from an adult who received the MenACWY meningococcal vaccine as a control.

This clone was detected once. The J gene is TRBJ2-7, the V gene TRBV7-8; D is possibly TRBD2 (6 bases). Per germline, CDR1 SGHVS and CDR2 FQNEAQ. The CDR3 totals 14 residues. The V end lost 3 bases, the J end lost 2 bases, and 11 bases lay between the germline ends. CDR3 nucleotides: TGTGCCAGCAGCTTTGGCGGGGACGCCTACGAGCAGTACGTC. It is translated as CASSFGGDAYEQYV.

The chain employs TRBV24-1 and TRBJ1-5, with TRBD1 as a possible D gene (6 bases). Trimming took 6 bases from V and 9 from J, leaving 17 bases between them. The CDR3 runs to 14 residues. The V gene's germline CDR1 is KGHDR and CDR2 SFDVKD. The CDR3 sequence is CATSQRGLVWPQHF. The CDR3 nucleotides are TGTGCCACCAGTCAACGGGGGCTCGTATGGCCCCAGCATTTT.

The chain employs TRBV11-2 and TRBJ1-3; 7 bases fit TRBD1. The CDR3 runs 15 residues. Germline V gene sequence: CDR1 SGHAT, CDR2 FQNNGV. The junction had 0 bases not matched to a gene; V was cut back by 1 base and J by 0 bases. The CDR3 DNA reads as TGTGCCAGCAGCTTAGCAGGGGGCTCTGGAAACACCATATATTTT. Encoded protein: CASSLAGGSGNTIYF.

The gene calls are TRBV15 and TRBJ1-3, with D unresolved. V was clipped by 2 bases and J by 0 bases, with 5 bases between them. This CDR3 has 14 residues. The germline gives CDR1 LNHNV, CDR2 YYDKDF (reference sequence). The CDR3 is CATSRQRSGNTIYF. The CDR3 DNA is TGTGCCACCAGCAGACAGCGCTCTGGAAACACCATATATTTT.

The V gene is TRBV7-2, the J gene TRBJ1-6, with D unresolved. The ends were cut back, 3 bases at V and 2 bases at J, with 14 bases in the middle. The CDR3 runs 17 residues. Germline V gene sequence: CDR1 SGHTA, CDR2 FQGNSA. CDR3 sequence reads: CASSFRTGSAYNSPLHF. The DNA of the CDR3 is TGTGCCAGCAGCTTCCGGACGGGGTCGGCCTATAATTCACCCCTCCACTTT.

The chain recombines TRBV7-9 with TRBJ2-7; D might be TRBD1 or TRBD2, each matching 6 bases. The CDR3 sequence is 14 residues long. V lost 3 bases and J lost 1, with 10 bases in between. Germline V gene data show CDR1 as SEHNR and CDR2 as FQNEAQ (reference sequence). CDR3 nucleotide sequence: TGTGCCAGCAGCTTCGGAGGGGGGTCCTACGAGCAGTACTTC. Protein sequence: CASSFGGGSYEQYF.

The chain employs TRBV9 and TRBJ2-1; a possible D gene is TRBD1 (7 bases). V shed 0 bases and J shed 10 bases, with 11 bases lying between them. Germline values: CDR1 SGDLS, CDR2 YYNGEE. The CDR3 is 13 residues long. The CDR3 loop reads CASSVAPGGEQFF. The CDR3 nucleotides read TGTGCCAGCAGCGTAGCTCCAGGGGGGGAGCAGTTCTTC.

V is TRBV5-1 and J is TRBJ1-6; D call uncertain. V lost 0 bases and J 9 bases, leaving 16 bases between the germline ends. Germline CDR1 is SGHRS and CDR2 is YFSETQ. This CDR3 is 16 amino acids long. CDR3 coding DNA: TGCGCCAGCAGCTTGGACGGCACTCCAATGGGTTCACCCCTCCACTTT. Amino acids: CASSLDGTPMGSPLHF.